A single sample gave rise to the 20 T cell receptor beta chains below, sequenced in a study of blood T cell repertoires in COVID-19. The table came from immunoSEQ multiplex PCR; TCRdb's copy has only in-frame clones and leaves some out. Of around 270,000 clones in the sample, about 85% were seen once. Sequencing used peripheral blood. The source of these receptors is a human donor with COVID-19, enrolled during active disease. The donor label of this sample is uncertain.

This clone was seen once. CDR3 amino acids: CASSYRDRAYEQYF. In nucleotides, the CDR3 is TGTGCCAGCAGCTACCGGGACAGGGCCTACGAGCAGTACTTC. V usage is TRBV6-5 and J usage is TRBJ2-7; 9 bases fit TRBD1. After removal of 6 bases from V and 2 bases from J, the junction contained 5 bases not matched to a gene. Germline V CDR1 and CDR2: MNHEY, SVGAGI. This CDR3 contains 14 residues.

This chain uses TRBV11-2 with TRBJ1-2, with 7 nucleotides matching TRBD1. The length of the CDR3 is 14 residues. Germline lookup yields CDR1 SGHAT and CDR2 FQNNGV. After removal of 4 bases from V and 2 bases from J, the junction contained 4 bases not matched to a gene. CDR3 sequence reads: CASSSDRANYGYTF. In DNA form, the CDR3 reads TGTGCCAGCAGCTCCGACAGGGCCAACTATGGCTACACCTTC. Filled out from reference TRBV11-2 and TRBJ1-2, the complete variable domain reads EAGVAQSPRYKIIEKRQSVAFWCNPISGHATLYWYQQILGQGPKLLIQFQNNGVVDDSQLPKDRFSAERLKGVDSTLKIQPAKLEDSAVYLCASSSDRANYGYTFGSGTRLTVV.

CDR3 nucleotide sequence: TGCGCCAGCAGCTACGAAGCGGGAGCGAACACCGGGGAGCTGTTTTTT. This encodes CASSYEAGANTGELFF. V and J are TRBV5-1 and TRBJ2-2; TRBD2 matches 8 bases. Germline loops: CDR1 SGHRS, CDR2 YFSETQ. The CDR3 length is 16 residues. The V and J ends lost 3 bases and 0 bases, in that order; junction bases with no gene match: 4.

This chain links TRBV9 with TRBJ2-7; TRBD2 is a possible D gene (6 bases). Trimming cost V 0 bases and J 6 bases, with 13 bases left between them. The germline V gene has CDR1 SGDLS and CDR2 YYNGEE. There are 14 residues in the CDR3. CDR3 nucleotide sequence: TGTGCCAGCAGCGTAGGGGGGACTGTTAGCGAGCAGTACTTC. Translation: CASSVGGTVSEQYF.

This chain uses TRBV7-9 with TRBJ2-5; no definite D call. V lost 5 bases and J lost 5, with 9 bases in between. The germline V gene encodes CDR1 SEHNR and CDR2 FQNEAQ (reference sequence). This CDR3 has 12 residues. As DNA, the CDR3 is TGTGCCAGCAGCCTACTCGGGGAGACCCAGTACTTC. Translation gives CASSLLGETQYF.

The chain joins TRBV7-9 to TRBJ1-2; 8 positions match TRBD1. The CDR3 is made up of 15 amino acids. With 5 bases clipped from V and 8 bases from J, the junction kept 13 bases outside the gene matches. The V gene's germline CDR1 is SEHNR and CDR2 FQNEAQ (reference sequence). DNA of the CDR3: TGTGCCAGCAGCGCGAGACAGGGGCGAACTGGCGGCTACACCTTC. Encoded protein: CASSARQGRTGGYTF.

The rearrangement joins TRBV19 to TRBJ2-7; tentative D call: TRBD2 (6 bases). Germline V lookup: CDR1 LNHDA, CDR2 SQIVND (reference sequence). V lost 3 bases and J lost 4, with 13 bases in between. CDR3 length: 14 residues. CDR3 in amino acids: CASSIGGALYEQYF. The CDR3 nucleotides read TGTGCCAGTAGTATCGGCGGGGCTCTTTACGAGCAGTACTTC.

The chain employs TRBV24-1 and TRBJ2-2, with a tentative D call TRBD2 (6 bases). The CDR3 loop spans 15 amino acids. The germline gives CDR1 KGHDR, CDR2 SFDVKD. Trimming removed 2 bases at V and 2 bases at J, with 8 bases between. The CDR3 nucleotides read TGTGCCACCAGTGATTCCGGGGGTAACACCGGGGAGCTGTTTTTT. It specifies CATSDSGGNTGELFF.

This clone was seen ten or more times. The rearrangement joins TRBV15 to TRBJ1-1; no clear D. V lost 1 base and J 8 bases, leaving 14 bases between the germline ends. Germline V gene data show CDR1 as LNHNV and CDR2 as YYDKDF (reference sequence). There are 14 residues in the CDR3. The CDR3 coding sequence is TGTGCCACCAGCAGAGTAAGATACACGGGGGAAGCTTTCTTT. This encodes CATSRVRYTGEAFF. Full variable domain (remainder filled in from reference TRBV15 and TRBJ1-1): DAMVIQNPRYQVTQFGKPVTLSCSQTLNHNVMYWYQQKSSQAPKLLFHYYDKDFNNEADTPDNFQSRRPNTSFCFLDIRSPGLGDTAMYLCATSRVRYTGEAFFGQGTRLTVV.

The chain recombines TRBV5-6 with TRBJ2-7; D is possibly TRBD2 (6 bases). The CDR3 totals 15 residues. Per germline, CDR1 SGHDT and CDR2 YYEEEE. The ends were cut back, 3 bases at V and 5 bases at J, with 18 bases in the middle. CDR3 sequence reads: CASSSLGGSTDEQYF. The DNA of the CDR3 is TGTGCCAGCAGCTCCCTAGGAGGGAGTACCGACGAGCAGTACTTC.

The rearrangement links TRBV25-1 to TRBJ1-5; TRBD1 agrees at 7 bases. The CDR3 totals 14 residues. Trimming removed 5 bases from V and 2 bases from J; junction bases left unmatched: 3. Germline values: CDR1 MGHDK, CDR2 SYGVNS. In DNA form, the CDR3 reads TGTGCCAGCAGTAGGGGGCGGGGCAATCAGCCCCAGCATTTT. It specifies CASSRGRGNQPQHF.

The chain is built from TRBV28 and TRBJ1-2; D remains unclear. The CDR3 has 14 residues. Germline CDR1 and CDR2: MDHEN and SYDVKM. Trimming took off 5 bases at V and 8 bases at J, with 18 bases between the two ends. CDR3 loop: CASSPLSTREGYTF. For the CDR3, the DNA is TGTGCCAGCAGTCCCCTCTCAACCCGAGAGGGCTACACCTTC.

This chain connects TRBV24-1 to TRBJ2-1; the match to TRBD1 covers 7 bases. V trimming: 4 bases; J trimming: 3 bases; junction bases outside the gene matches: 8. The CDR3 is made up of 16 amino acids. Per the germline V gene, CDR1 is KGHDR and CDR2 is SFDVKD. The CDR3 DNA reads TGTGCCACCAGTGACGCCCGGGACAGAAACTACAATGAGCAGTTCTTC. It yields the protein CATSDARDRNYNEQFF.

The rearrangement joins TRBV5-1 to TRBJ1-6; D not certain. The germline CDR1 and CDR2 sequences are SGHRS and YFSETQ. The CDR3 is 14 residues long. The V and J ends lost 3 bases and 8 bases respectively, with 12 bases between them. CDR3 region: CASSSQRGDSPLHF. For the CDR3, the DNA is TGCGCCAGCAGCTCCCAACGGGGAGATTCACCCCTCCACTTT.

This chain joins TRBV9 and TRBJ2-1; D possibly corresponds to TRBD2 (6 bases). V lost 0 bases to trimming and J lost 9 bases, with 16 bases between them. Germline V CDR1 and CDR2: SGDLS, YYNGEE. The CDR3 extends over 15 amino acids. For the CDR3, the DNA is TGTGCCAGCAGCGTAGCTGCGGGACTGGGGTCTGAGCAGTTCTTC. Translated: CASSVAAGLGSEQFF.

This CDR3 reads CASSLMAGVSNQPQHF. CDR3 coding DNA: TGTGCCAGCAGTTTAATGGCCGGGGTTAGCAATCAGCCCCAGCATTTT. V and J are TRBV28 and TRBJ1-5; D gene unclear. The CDR3 contains 16 residues. Germline V lookup: CDR1 MDHEN, CDR2 SYDVKM. V dropped 2 bases and J dropped 0 bases, with 11 bases sitting between them. The full variable domain, its missing parts supplied by reference TRBV28 and TRBJ1-5, is DVKVTQSSRYLVKRTGEKVFLECVQDMDHENMFWYRQDPGLGLRLIYFSYDVKMKEKGDIPEGYSVSREKKERFSLILESASTNQTSMYLCASSLMAGVSNQPQHFGDGTRLSIL.

Worth noting for this clone: At one end the junction does not follow the germline gene, possibly because of a read error. This chain uses TRBV12-3 or TRBV12-4 with TRBJ2-7; D is uncertain. CDR3 length: 12 residues. CDR3 nucleotide sequence: TGTGCCAGCAGCTTAGCCCTGTACGAGCAGTACTTC. This sequence encodes CASSLALYEQYF.

This clone was detected a few times. This chain uses TRBV3-1 (or the pseudogene TRBV3-2) with TRBJ1-6; D possibly corresponds to TRBD1 (6 bases). V was clipped by 1 base and J by 7 bases, with 8 bases between them. Per the germline V gene, CDR1 is LGHDT and CDR2 is YNNKEL (reference sequence). The CDR3 totals 14 residues. The CDR3 here is CASSQAGQNSPLHF. The CDR3, as DNA: TGTGCCAGCAGCCAAGCAGGACAGAATTCACCCCTCCACTTT.

V and J are TRBV28 and TRBJ1-3; D unresolved. The CDR3 sequence is 15 residues long. The germline CDR1 and CDR2 sequences are MDHEN and SYDVKM. V gave up 5 bases and J gave up 4 bases, with 15 bases separating them. This CDR3 reads CASSALAAEGNTIYF. CDR3 in DNA: TGTGCCAGCAGTGCCCTGGCGGCAGAGGGAAACACCATATATTTT.

The genes are TRBV7-3 and TRBJ2-1; 11 nucleotides align to TRBD1. This CDR3 is 18 amino acids long. CDR1 and CDR2 (germline): SGHTA, FQGTGA. The junction had 7 bases not matched to a gene; V was cut back by 3 bases and J by 0 bases. The CDR3 DNA sequence: TGTGCCAGCAGCTTGGGACAGGGGGTGATCGGCTCCTACAATGAGCAGTTCTTC. It translates to CASSLGQGVIGSYNEQFF. Full variable domain (outside the CDR3, taken from reference TRBV7-3 and TRBJ2-1): GAGVSQTPSNKVTEKGKYVELRCDPISGHTALYWYRQSLGQGPEFLIYFQGTGAADDSGLPNDRFFAVRPEGSVSTLKIQRTERGDSAVYLCASSLGQGVIGSYNEQFFGPGTRLTVL.